The rows below give T cell receptor beta chains drawn from one sample of a study of neurological immune-mediated disorders. TCRdb itself ran the 5' RACE reads through MiXCR, one entry per CDR3 protein. The sample has some 41,000 distinct CDR3 sequences; 2% to 2.5% are singletons. The material sequenced was PBMCs. The receptors were sampled from a man aged 30 to 45 with multiple sclerosis. The CDR3 runs from the conserved cysteine through the conserved F or W. Part of the rows lack a size; the others show once, few, many or a class for expanded clones.

>few|TRBV7-2
CASSHQGKTINIQYF
>many|TRBV28
CASSHPGMASTQYF
>many|TRBV20-1
CSATTGLAYEQYF
>many|TRBV12-3/TRBV12-4
CASSLVGGIRYF
>many|TRBV7-7
CASSPGTPMDTQYF
>many|TRBV5-6
CASSLGAGTYNEQFF
>few|TRBV9
CASSVGGTGNSTLNF
>.|TRBV4-2
CASSLAGQGSGEQYF
>many|TRBV7-2
CASSLEGSGSGEETQYF
>many|TRBV7-8
CASSLATYRDYEQYF
>many|TRBV5-1
CASSPTSGGNTGELFF
>many|TRBV7-9
CASSLASVVSGYTF
>many|TRBV6-5
CASSYSGDQGEQYF
>many|TRBV6-5
CASRKDRDEKLFF
>many|TRBV6-4
CASTAGDTGELFF
>many|TRBV20-1
CSARITSSGNPYEQYF
>many|TRBV5-1
CASQREGGQINTEAFF
>hyperexpanded|TRBV7-9
CASSLVTSRSDTQYF
>many|TRBV20-1
CSASRGTTGYEQYF
>many|TRBV4-3
CASSQERLKARAFF
>many|TRBV6-5
CASSPDRGPADTQYF
>many|TRBV7-2
CASSLLNTGELFF
>many|TRBV5-5
CASSSETVQSPQHF
>many|TRBV5-1
CASTRHEETQYF
>many|TRBV7-9
CASSPGVLLNTEAFF
>few|TRBV6-2/TRBV6-3
CASTRRTGGDEQYF
>many|TRBV5-6
CASSEGGPGWELFF
>many|TRBV14
CASSQGFSGAYEQYF
>many|TRBV12-3/TRBV12-4
CASSLIAGGYEQYF
>many|TRBV20-1
CSARETGRGTEAFF
>many|TRBV9
CASSVGGGGSYNEQFF
>many|TRBV7-6
CASSSKGLAGINEQFF